This T cell receptor (beta chain) was retrieved from a study of blood T cells in healthy people across ages. V lost 2 bases and J lost 0, with 9 bases in between. The CDR3 contains 14 residues. Germline values: CDR1 DFQATT, CDR2 SNEGSKA (reference sequence). Caucasian, healthy and from Russia, the donors were aged between 6 and 90. Alongside a J-beta primer mix, a sample-barcoded 5' primer served in a second PCR lasting about 7 to 12 cycles. TCRdb reprocessed the 5' RACE reads via MiXCR and lists one record per CDR3 protein. The sample consists of about 780,000 distinct CDR3 sequences, around 45% of them appearing once.

This clonotype was sampled from a man of 80 years or more in good health. The specimen was blood. J is TRBJ2-3 and V is TRBV20-1, with D possibly TRBD2 on 5 matching bases. The CDR3 DNA is TGCAGTGCTAGAATCTGGGAGAGCACAGATACGCAGTATTTT. Its translation is CSARIWESTDTQYF.